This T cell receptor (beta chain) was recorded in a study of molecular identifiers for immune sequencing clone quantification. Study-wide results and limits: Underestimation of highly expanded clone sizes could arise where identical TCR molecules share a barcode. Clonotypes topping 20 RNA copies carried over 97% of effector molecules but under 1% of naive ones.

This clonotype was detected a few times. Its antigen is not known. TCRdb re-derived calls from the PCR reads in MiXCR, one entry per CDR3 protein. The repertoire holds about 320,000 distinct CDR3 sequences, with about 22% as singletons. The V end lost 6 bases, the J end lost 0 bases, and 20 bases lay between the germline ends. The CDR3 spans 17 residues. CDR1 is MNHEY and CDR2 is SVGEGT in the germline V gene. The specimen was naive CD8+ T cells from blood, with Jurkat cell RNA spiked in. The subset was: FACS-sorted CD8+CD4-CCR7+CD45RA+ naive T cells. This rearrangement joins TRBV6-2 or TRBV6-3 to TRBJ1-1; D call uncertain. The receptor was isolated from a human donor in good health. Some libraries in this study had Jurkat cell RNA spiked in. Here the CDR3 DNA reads TGTGCCAGCAGACGCGAGAAACTATCGAGGATGAACACTGAAGCTTTCTTT. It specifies CASRREKLSRMNTEAFF.